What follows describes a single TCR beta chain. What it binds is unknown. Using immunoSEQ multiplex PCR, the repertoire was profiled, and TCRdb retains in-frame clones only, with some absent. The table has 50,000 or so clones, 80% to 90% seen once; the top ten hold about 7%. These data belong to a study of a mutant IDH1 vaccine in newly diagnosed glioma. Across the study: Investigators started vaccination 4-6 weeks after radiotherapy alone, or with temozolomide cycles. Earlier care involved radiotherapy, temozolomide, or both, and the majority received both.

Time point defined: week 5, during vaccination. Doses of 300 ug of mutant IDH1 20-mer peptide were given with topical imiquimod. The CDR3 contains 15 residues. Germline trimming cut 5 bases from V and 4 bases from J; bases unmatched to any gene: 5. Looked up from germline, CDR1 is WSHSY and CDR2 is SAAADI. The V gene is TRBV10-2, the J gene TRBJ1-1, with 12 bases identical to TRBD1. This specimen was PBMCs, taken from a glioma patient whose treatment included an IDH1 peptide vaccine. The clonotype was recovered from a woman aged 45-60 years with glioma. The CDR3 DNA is TGCGCCAGCAGTAGGGACAGGGGGCGCGTCACTGAAGCTTTCTTT. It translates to CASSRDRGRVTEAFF.